This T cell receptor beta chain was recovered during a study of cytotoxic CD8 clonotypes in ibrutinib-treated CLL. The V gene's germline CDR1 is SGHNT and CDR2 YENEEA. The V end was cut by 3 bases, the J end by 0 bases, with 2 bases between. The CDR3 has 12 residues. Profiled with immunoSEQ multiplex PCR; TCRdb holds only in-frame clones, not every one. The table has more than 11,000 clones, roughly two thirds seen once; the top ten hold 5.4%. V is TRBV11-3 and J is TRBJ1-1; D uncertain. The TCR was taken from a human donor with chronic lymphocytic leukemia. The sequencing used PBMCs, collected before ibrutinib treatment. The CDR3 coding sequence is TGTGCCAGCAGCTTGCTGAACACTGAAGCTTTCTTT. Protein sequence: CASSLLNTEAFF.